The 21 T cell receptor beta chains reported below all come from one sample, sequenced in a study of T cell responses to AZD1222 COVID-19 vaccine. Assay used: immunoSEQ multiplex PCR; TCRdb lists only in-frame clones, some missing. The sample contains approximately 180,000 clones, about nine tenths of which appear only once. Here the sequenced sample was peripheral blood, taken on day 0 of AZD1222 vaccination. These receptors were taken from an adult in good health.

The chain links TRBV20-1 to TRBJ1-3, with D perhaps TRBD1 (5 bases). Deletions cut 5 bases from V and 0 bases from J, with 11 bases between. The CDR3 runs to 14 residues. Germline V gene data show CDR1 as DFQATT and CDR2 as SNEGSKA (reference sequence). This CDR3 reads CSARDSSSGNTIYF. In nucleotides, the CDR3 is TGCAGTGCTCGTGACAGTTCCTCTGGAAACACCATATATTTT.

The gene calls are TRBV10-2 and TRBJ1-4; D call uncertain. V dropped 7 bases and J dropped 7 bases, with 13 bases sitting between them. Germline V gives CDR1 WSHSY, CDR2 SAAADI. This CDR3 comprises 13 residues. The CDR3 nucleotides are TGCGCCAGCACAGGAGGAGAGGGTGAAAAACTGTTTTTT. It yields the protein CASTGGEGEKLFF.

The chain employs TRBV11-2 and TRBJ1-3, with D possibly being TRBD1 (5 bases). Germline V gives CDR1 SGHAT, CDR2 FQNNGV. The V and J ends lost 9 bases and 0 bases respectively, with 12 bases between them. This CDR3 is 14 amino acids long. CDR3 in amino acids: CASGGDTSGNTIYF. The CDR3 DNA sequence: TGTGCCAGTGGGGGAGACACCTCTGGAAACACCATATATTTT. Full variable domain (rest looked up from reference TRBV11-2 and TRBJ1-3): EAGVAQSPRYKIIEKRQSVAFWCNPISGHATLYWYQQILGQGPKLLIQFQNNGVVDDSQLPKDRFSAERLKGVDSTLKIQPAKLEDSAVYLCASGGDTSGNTIYFGEGSWLTVV.

The V gene is TRBV7-2, the J gene TRBJ2-5; D is uncertain. CDR1 and CDR2 (germline): SGHTA, FQGNSA. V gave up 0 bases and J gave up 1 base, with 12 bases separating them. The CDR3 extends over 16 amino acids. The DNA of the CDR3 is TGTGCCAGCAGCTTAGCCGGCAGCGTCTTCCAAGAGACCCAGTACTTC. The encoded protein is CASSLAGSVFQETQYF.

This clone was seen only a few times. This rearrangement joins TRBV7-9 to TRBJ2-7, with D perhaps TRBD1 or TRBD2 (5 bases each). The V end lost 5 bases, the J end lost 4 bases, and 9 bases lay between the germline ends. In germline, CDR1 is SEHNR, CDR2 FQNEAQ (reference sequence). The CDR3 totals 12 residues. The CDR3 is CASSPEGYEQYF. The CDR3 DNA reads TGTGCCAGCAGCCCAGAGGGGTACGAGCAGTACTTC. The whole variable domain, filled in from reference TRBV7-9 and TRBJ2-7, reads DTGVSQNPRHKITKRGQNVTFRCDPISEHNRLYWYRQTLGQGPEFLTYFQNEAQLEKSRLLSDRFSAERPKGSFSTLEIQRTEQGDSAMYLCASSPEGYEQYFGPGTRLTVT.

The chain couples TRBV28 to TRBJ2-3; 12 positions match TRBD2. After removal of 4 bases from V and 0 bases from J, the junction contained 2 bases not matched to a gene. The length of the CDR3 is 16 residues. The germline gives CDR1 MDHEN, CDR2 SYDVKM. CDR3: CASSSGTSGSTDTQYF. CDR3 nucleotides: TGTGCCAGCAGTTCAGGGACTAGCGGGAGCACAGATACGCAGTATTTT.

The chain joins TRBV24-1 to TRBJ1-2; a weak D match, TRBD1 (6 bases). The CDR3 extends over 15 amino acids. Trimming took 2 bases from V and 1 from J, leaving 10 bases between them. Germline-derived CDR1 and CDR2 are KGHDR and SFDVKD. The CDR3 nucleotides are TGTGCCACCAGTGATTCCGGGGGACATAACTATGGCTACACCTTC. Translating it yields CATSDSGGHNYGYTF.

This chain connects TRBV3-1 (or the pseudogene TRBV3-2) to TRBJ2-3, with TRBD2 identical over 15 bases. Germline V gives CDR1 LGHDT, CDR2 YNNKEL (reference sequence). CDR3 length: 17 amino acids. With V trimmed by 3 bases and J by 4 bases, 5 bases remained unmatched. The CDR3 reads CASSHDRTSGGADTQYF. CDR3 DNA sequence: TGTGCCAGCAGCCATGACAGGACTAGCGGGGGGGCAGATACGCAGTATTTT.

CDR3 coding DNA: TGTGCCAGCGCGAGCGGATTCCAAGAGACCCAGTACTTC. It codes for CASASGFQETQYF. The V and J genes are TRBV11-1 and TRBJ2-5, with D perhaps TRBD2 (5 bases). Germline V gene data show CDR1 as SGHAT and CDR2 as FQDESV (reference sequence). This CDR3 is built from 13 residues. Trimming shortened V by 8 bases and J by 1 base, and 11 bases separated the two germline ends.

The genes are TRBV20-1 and TRBJ1-2; no clear D. The germline gives CDR1 DFQATT, CDR2 SNEGSKA (reference sequence). The CDR3 consists of 8 residues. Between the trimmed V and J ends, which lost 6 bases and 8 bases, there was a span of 4 bases. CDR3 residues: CSAFGYTF. CDR3 coding DNA: TGCAGTGCATTCGGCTACACCTTC.

The chain couples TRBV3-1 (or the pseudogene TRBV3-2) to TRBJ2-3; 12 bases align to TRBD1. The CDR3 sequence is 18 residues long. CDR1 and CDR2 from the germline V gene are LGHDT and YNNKEL (reference sequence). V dropped 4 bases and J dropped 4; count of bases not matched to a gene: 12. For the CDR3, the DNA is TGTGCCAGCAGCCCACAAGGGTACGGGACAGGGGGCGCAGATACGCAGTATTTT. It specifies CASSPQGYGTGGADTQYF.

J is TRBJ2-6 and V is TRBV4-3; D ambiguous. CDR1 and CDR2 from the germline V gene are LGHNA and YSLEER. The CDR3 length is 19 residues. Trimming shortened V by 0 bases and J by 2 bases, and 17 bases separated the two germline ends. CDR3 amino acids: CASSQDPGRFTAGANVLTF. CDR3 DNA: TGCGCCAGCAGCCAAGATCCGGGCAGGTTTACTGCTGGGGCCAACGTCCTGACTTTC.

The V and J genes are TRBV6-1 and TRBJ1-5; 9 bases are shared with TRBD1. The length of the CDR3 is 15 residues. Trimming at V came to 3 bases and at J to 9 bases, leaving 9 bases not matched to a gene. The germline V gene encodes CDR1 MNHNS and CDR2 SASEGT. In DNA, the CDR3 is TGTGCCAGCAGTGACCAGGGGACAGGGCTTCGGCCCCAGCATTTT. Amino acid sequence: CASSDQGTGLRPQHF.

The gene calls are TRBV19 and TRBJ2-3; tentatively, D is TRBD2 (6 bases). The germline V and J ends were trimmed by 0 bases and 1 base, with 17 bases remaining between them. Germline V gene data show CDR1 as LNHDA and CDR2 as SQIVND (reference sequence). CDR3 length equals 18 residues. The CDR3 here is CASSIDPPGTGGTDTQYF. In DNA form, the CDR3 reads TGTGCCAGTAGTATAGATCCCCCAGGTACGGGAGGCACAGATACGCAGTATTTT. Based on the CDR3 plus reference TRBV19 and TRBJ2-3, the full variable domain is DGGITQSPKYLFRKEGQNVTLSCEQNLNHDAMYWYRQDPGQGLRLIYYSQIVNDFQKGDIAEGYSVSREKKESFPLTVTSAQKNPTAFYLCASSIDPPGTGGTDTQYFGPGTRLTVL.

The chain combines TRBV6-2 or TRBV6-3 with TRBJ1-1, with TRBD1 matching over 10 bases. Germline V CDR1 and CDR2: MNHEY, SVGEGT. CDR3 length: 17 amino acids. V was clipped by 2 bases and J by 6 bases; unmatched bases: 12. The CDR3 here is CASSYVDRGPPSPEAFF. The CDR3 coding sequence is TGTGCCAGCAGTTACGTAGACAGGGGGCCCCCTAGCCCTGAAGCTTTCTTT.

A word on this clone: The identical CDR3 is also encoded by other nucleotide sequences in the sample. V gene TRBV6-2 or TRBV6-3 combines with J gene TRBJ1-1; the D is unclear. V shed 2 bases and J shed 2 bases, with 6 bases lying between them. Germline assignment: CDR1 MNHEY and CDR2 SVGEGT. The CDR3 is 13 residues long. CDR3: CASSYGGNTEAFF. CDR3 DNA sequence: TGTGCCAGCAGTTACGGAGGCAACACTGAAGCTTTCTTT.

This clone was counted once. The CDR3 here is CASNRGAMGQPQHF. The CDR3 DNA sequence: TGTGCCAGTAATCGGGGAGCAATGGGTCAGCCCCAGCATTTT. The chain carries TRBV19 and TRBJ1-5; D gene unclear. Trimming stripped 7 bases from V and 6 bases from J, with 16 bases between. This CDR3 comprises 14 residues. The V gene's germline CDR1 is LNHDA and CDR2 SQIVND (reference sequence).

The chain uses TRBV5-1 and TRBJ2-6; D not certain. V was cut by 0 bases and J by 1 base, with 5 bases left in between. Looked up from germline, CDR1 is SGHRS and CDR2 is YFSETQ. The length of the CDR3 is 15 residues. CDR3 in DNA: TGCGCCAGCAGCTTGGCCGGTTCTGGGGCCAACGTCCTGACTTTC. Translating gives CASSLAGSGANVLTF.

The chain combines TRBV7-3 with TRBJ2-7, with 7 bases that match TRBD1. In germline, CDR1 is SGHTA, CDR2 FQGTGA. The CDR3 sequence is 13 residues long. The junction had 5 bases not matched to a gene; V was cut back by 5 bases and J by 4 bases. The chain's CDR3 is CASSPGTEYEQYF. The CDR3 coding sequence is TGTGCCAGCAGCCCGGGGACAGAGTACGAGCAGTACTTC.

The chain couples TRBV14 to TRBJ2-2, with 12 bases that match TRBD2. V lost 5 bases to trimming and J lost 7 bases; unmatched junction nucleotides: 5. This CDR3 region has 15 residues. Germline CDR1 and CDR2: SGHDN and FVKESK. The CDR3 sequence is CASSKTSGSGGELFF. The CDR3 nucleotides read TGTGCCAGCAGCAAGACTAGCGGGAGCGGCGGGGAGCTGTTTTTT.

This chain uses TRBV7-9 with TRBJ2-3; D is unresolved. Trimming cost V 6 bases and J 2 bases, with 27 bases left between them. CDR1 is SEHNR and CDR2 is FQNEAQ in the germline V gene (reference sequence). The CDR3 totals 19 residues. Here the CDR3 reads CASSTATSRAYLHTDTQYF. The CDR3 DNA follows: TGTGCCAGCAGTACTGCTACCTCCAGAGCCTACTTACACACAGATACGCAGTATTTT.